One and the same sample provided the 2 T cell receptor beta chains below, sequenced in a study of cytomegalovirus exposure and HLA in healthy donors. The PCR used 60 Vbeta and 13 Jbeta primers. Data came from immunoSEQ multiplex PCR; TCRdb stores just in-frame clones and leaves some out. The sample yields about 120,000 clones, 60% to 85% seen once. Sequencing was performed on PBMCs. The receptors originated from a woman in her twenties or thirties in good health and CMV-seropositive.

The chain uses TRBV15 and TRBJ2-5, with TRBD2 matching 9 bases. CDR3 length: 14 residues. V trimming: 4 bases; J trimming: 1 base; junction bases outside the gene matches: 1. Germline values: CDR1 LNHNV, CDR2 YYDKDF (reference sequence). The CDR3 reads CATSTRGGQETQYF. The CDR3 DNA sequence: TGTGCCACCAGCACGCGGGGGGGCCAAGAGACCCAGTACTTC.

The chain links TRBV11-2 to TRBJ2-7, with D unresolved. The CDR3 consists of 14 residues. V shed 5 bases and J shed 2 bases, with 13 bases lying between them. The germline V gene encodes CDR1 SGHAT and CDR2 FQNNGV. CDR3 sequence: CASSRGVGPYEQYF. CDR3 sequence (DNA): TGTGCCAGCAGCCGAGGAGTCGGCCCCTACGAGCAGTACTTC.